The next 7 T cell receptor beta chains were all read from a single sample in a study of control samples from healthy donors and cancer patients. The method was immunoSEQ multiplex PCR; TCRdb's version includes in-frame clones alone and lacks a portion of them. The sample comprises some 95,000 clones, around 90% of which are singletons, and roughly 15% rests with the top ten. Sequenced: blood. The receptors here all came from a man aged 25-45 years in good health.

The V gene is TRBV7-6, the J gene TRBJ2-5; TRBD2 is a possible D gene (5 bases). Trimming cost V 2 bases and J 4 bases, with 14 bases left between them. CDR3 length: 15 residues. CDR1 is SGHVS, CDR2 FNYEAQ, per germline. The CDR3 DNA reads TGTGCCAGCAGCTTATCGGTCGTCCGGGGAGAGACCCAGTACTTC. Amino acid sequence: CASSLSVVRGETQYF.

V and J are TRBV6-6 and TRBJ2-3; the D gene is possibly TRBD2 (5 bases). Trimming stripped 2 bases from V and 6 bases from J, with 18 bases between. The germline V gene encodes CDR1 MNHNY and CDR2 SVGAGI (reference sequence). The CDR3 contains 16 residues. The CDR3: CASSYLTGGGGDTQYF. CDR3 DNA: TGTGCCAGCAGTTACCTGACTGGAGGCGGAGGCGATACGCAGTATTTT.

The chain joins TRBV6-5 to TRBJ2-3; D ambiguous. Germline lookup yields CDR1 MNHEY and CDR2 SVGAGI. V was cut by 0 bases and J by 2 bases, with 9 bases left in between. CDR3 length: 15 residues. The CDR3 spells CASSYSSTFTDTQYF. The CDR3 DNA reads as TGTGCCAGCAGTTACTCGAGTACCTTCACAGATACGCAGTATTTT.

This clone was seen a few times. The chain's CDR3 is CASSPSFNEQYF. The CDR3 coding sequence is TGTGCCAGCAGTCCGTCTTTTAACGAGCAGTACTTC. The chain combines TRBV6-6 with TRBJ2-7; no reliable D call. V was cut by 5 bases and J by 5 bases, with 10 bases left in between. Germline CDR1 is MNHNY and CDR2 is SVGAGI (reference sequence). The CDR3 sequence is 12 residues long.

This clone appeared once. This chain uses TRBV6-1 with TRBJ2-1, with 8 bases that match TRBD2. The CDR3 spans 15 residues. Trimming removed 1 base from V and 6 bases from J; junction bases left unmatched: 5. CDR1 MNHNS and CDR2 SASEGT come from the germline V gene. The CDR3: CASSEERGLVNEQFF. In nucleotides, the CDR3 is TGTGCCAGCAGTGAAGAGCGGGGGCTTGTCAATGAGCAGTTCTTC.

The count of this clone is one. This chain joins TRBV7-9 and TRBJ2-7; D could derive from TRBD1 or TRBD2 (5 bases each). The CDR3 consists of 14 residues. Germline CDR1 and CDR2: SEHNR and FQNEAQ (reference sequence). The ends were cut back, 0 bases at V and 7 bases at J, with 13 bases in the middle. CDR3 residues: CASSLAGTPSEQYF. The CDR3 nucleotides read TGTGCCAGCAGCTTAGCGGGGACCCCTAGTGAGCAGTACTTC. The whole variable domain, remainder taken from reference TRBV7-9 and TRBJ2-7, is DTGVSQNPRHKITKRGQNVTFRCDPISEHNRLYWYRQTLGQGPEFLTYFQNEAQLEKSRLLSDRFSAERPKGSFSTLEIQRTEQGDSAMYLCASSLAGTPSEQYFGPGTRLTVT.

The chain is built from TRBV11-2 and TRBJ2-7; 8 bases are a match to TRBD1. Trimming removed 7 bases from V and 3 bases from J; junction bases left unmatched: 11. Germline CDR1 reads SGHAT; CDR2 reads FQNNGV. This CDR3 comprises 15 residues. CDR3 region: CASTLSAGQGYEQYF. Here the CDR3 DNA reads TGTGCCAGCACACTAAGCGCAGGACAGGGCTACGAGCAGTACTTC. Combining the CDR3 with reference TRBV11-2 and TRBJ2-7 gives the whole variable domain EAGVAQSPRYKIIEKRQSVAFWCNPISGHATLYWYQQILGQGPKLLIQFQNNGVVDDSQLPKDRFSAERLKGVDSTLKIQPAKLEDSAVYLCASTLSAGQGYEQYFGPGTRLTVT.